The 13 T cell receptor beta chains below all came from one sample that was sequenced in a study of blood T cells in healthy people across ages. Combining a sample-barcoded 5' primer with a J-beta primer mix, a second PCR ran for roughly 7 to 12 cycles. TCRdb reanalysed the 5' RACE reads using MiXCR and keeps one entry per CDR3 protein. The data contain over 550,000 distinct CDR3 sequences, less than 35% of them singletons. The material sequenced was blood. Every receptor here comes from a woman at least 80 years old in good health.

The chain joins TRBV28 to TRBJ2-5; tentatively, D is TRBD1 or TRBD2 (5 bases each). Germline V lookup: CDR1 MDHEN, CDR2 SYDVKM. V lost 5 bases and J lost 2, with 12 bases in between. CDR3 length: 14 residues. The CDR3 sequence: CASSDPREQETQYF. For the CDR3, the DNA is TGTGCCAGCAGTGACCCCAGGGAGCAAGAGACCCAGTACTTC.

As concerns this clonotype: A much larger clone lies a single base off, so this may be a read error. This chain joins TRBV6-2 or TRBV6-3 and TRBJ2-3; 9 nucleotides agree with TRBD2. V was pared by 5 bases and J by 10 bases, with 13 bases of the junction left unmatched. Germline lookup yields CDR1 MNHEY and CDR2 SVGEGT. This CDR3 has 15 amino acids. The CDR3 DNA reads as TGTGCCAGCAGTGACGGGGGACTAGCCGGTGCGGCGCAGTATTTT. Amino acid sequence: CASSDGGLAGAAQYF.

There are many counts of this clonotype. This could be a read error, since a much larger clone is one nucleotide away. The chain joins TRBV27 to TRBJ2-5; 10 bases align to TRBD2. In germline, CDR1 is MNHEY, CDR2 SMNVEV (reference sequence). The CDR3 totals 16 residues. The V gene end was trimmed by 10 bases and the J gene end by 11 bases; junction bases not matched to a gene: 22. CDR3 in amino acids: CAIFTAGGIDWNEQYF. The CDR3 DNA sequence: TGTGCCATCTTTACAGCGGGGGGGATTGATTGGAATGAGCAGTACTTC.

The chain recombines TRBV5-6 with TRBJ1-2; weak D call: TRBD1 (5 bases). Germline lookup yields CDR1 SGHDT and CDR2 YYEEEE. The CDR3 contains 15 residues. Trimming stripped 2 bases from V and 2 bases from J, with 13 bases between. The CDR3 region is CASSFTDTRNYGYTF. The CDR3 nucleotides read TGTGCCAGCAGCTTCACGGACACGCGGAACTATGGCTACACCTTC.

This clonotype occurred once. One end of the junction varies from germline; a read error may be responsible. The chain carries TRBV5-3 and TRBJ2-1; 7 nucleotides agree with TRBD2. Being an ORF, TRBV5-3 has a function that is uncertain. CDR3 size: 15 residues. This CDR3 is CASSLRQRGGGEQFF. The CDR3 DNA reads TGTGCCAGCAGCTTGAGGCAGCGGGGTGGGGGTGAGCAGTTCTTC.

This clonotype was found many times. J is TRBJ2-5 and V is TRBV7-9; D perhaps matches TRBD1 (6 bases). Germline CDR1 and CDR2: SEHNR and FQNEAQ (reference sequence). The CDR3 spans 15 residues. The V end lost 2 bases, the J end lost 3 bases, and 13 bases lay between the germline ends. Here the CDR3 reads CASSLRRHREETQYF. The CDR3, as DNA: TGTGCCAGCAGCTTAAGACGACACAGGGAAGAGACCCAGTACTTC. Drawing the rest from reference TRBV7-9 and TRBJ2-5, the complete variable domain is DTGVSQNPRHKITKRGQNVTFRCDPISEHNRLYWYRQTLGQGPEFLTYFQNEAQLEKSRLLSDRFSAERPKGSFSTLEIQRTEQGDSAMYLCASSLRRHREETQYFGPGTRLLVL.

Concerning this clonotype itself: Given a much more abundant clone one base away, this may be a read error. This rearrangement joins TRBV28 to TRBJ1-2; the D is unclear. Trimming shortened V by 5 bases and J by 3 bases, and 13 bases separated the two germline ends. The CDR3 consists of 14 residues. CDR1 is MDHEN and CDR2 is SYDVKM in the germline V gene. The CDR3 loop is CASSPRQRYYGYTF. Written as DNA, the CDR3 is TGTGCCAGCAGTCCTCGGCAGAGGTACTATGGCTACACCTTC.

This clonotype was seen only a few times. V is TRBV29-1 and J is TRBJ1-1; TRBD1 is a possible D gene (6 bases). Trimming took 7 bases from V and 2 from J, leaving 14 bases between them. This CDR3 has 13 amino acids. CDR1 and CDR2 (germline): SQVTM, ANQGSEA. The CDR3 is CSAQDRDNTEAFF. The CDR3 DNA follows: TGCAGCGCCCAGGACAGAGACAACACTGAAGCTTTCTTT.

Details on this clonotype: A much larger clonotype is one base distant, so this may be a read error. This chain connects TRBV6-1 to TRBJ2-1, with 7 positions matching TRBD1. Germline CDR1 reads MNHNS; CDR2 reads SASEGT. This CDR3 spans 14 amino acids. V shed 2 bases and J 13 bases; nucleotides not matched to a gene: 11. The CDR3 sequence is CASSETGVGETQFF. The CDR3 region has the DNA TGTGCCAGCAGTGAAACAGGGGTTGGCGAGACCCAGTTCTTC.

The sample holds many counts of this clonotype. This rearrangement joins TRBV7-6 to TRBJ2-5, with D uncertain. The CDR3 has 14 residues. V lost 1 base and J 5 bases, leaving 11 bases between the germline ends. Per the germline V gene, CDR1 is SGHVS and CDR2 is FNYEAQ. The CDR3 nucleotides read TGTGCCAGCAGCTTAGTCTCCGGCGGTGAGACCCAGTACTTC. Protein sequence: CASSLVSGGETQYF.

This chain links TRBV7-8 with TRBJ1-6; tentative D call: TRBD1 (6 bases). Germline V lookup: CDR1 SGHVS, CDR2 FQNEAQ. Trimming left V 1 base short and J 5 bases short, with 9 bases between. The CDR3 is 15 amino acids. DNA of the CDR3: TGTGCCAGCAGCTTAGTATCAGGGGATAATTCACCCCTCCACTTT. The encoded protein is CASSLVSGDNSPLHF. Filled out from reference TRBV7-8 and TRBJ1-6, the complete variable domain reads GAGVSQSPRYKVAKRGQDVALRCDPISGHVSLFWYQQALGQGPEFLTYFQNEAQLDKSGLPSDRFFAERPEGSVSTLKIQRTQQEDSAVYLCASSLVSGDNSPLHFGNGTRLTVT.

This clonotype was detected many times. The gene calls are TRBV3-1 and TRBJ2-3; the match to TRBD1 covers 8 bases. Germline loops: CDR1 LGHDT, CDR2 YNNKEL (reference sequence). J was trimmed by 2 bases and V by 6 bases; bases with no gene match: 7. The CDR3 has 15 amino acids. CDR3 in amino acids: CASSRTGSITDTQYF. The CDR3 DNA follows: TGTGCCAGCAGTCGGACAGGGTCAATCACAGATACGCAGTATTTT.

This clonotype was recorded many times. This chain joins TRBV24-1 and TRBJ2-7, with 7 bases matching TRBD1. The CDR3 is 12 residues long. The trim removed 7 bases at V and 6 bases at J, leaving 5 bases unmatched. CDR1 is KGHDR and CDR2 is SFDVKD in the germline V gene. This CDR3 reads CATSEQGVEQYF. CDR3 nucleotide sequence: TGTGCCACCAGCGAGCAGGGGGTCGAGCAGTACTTC.